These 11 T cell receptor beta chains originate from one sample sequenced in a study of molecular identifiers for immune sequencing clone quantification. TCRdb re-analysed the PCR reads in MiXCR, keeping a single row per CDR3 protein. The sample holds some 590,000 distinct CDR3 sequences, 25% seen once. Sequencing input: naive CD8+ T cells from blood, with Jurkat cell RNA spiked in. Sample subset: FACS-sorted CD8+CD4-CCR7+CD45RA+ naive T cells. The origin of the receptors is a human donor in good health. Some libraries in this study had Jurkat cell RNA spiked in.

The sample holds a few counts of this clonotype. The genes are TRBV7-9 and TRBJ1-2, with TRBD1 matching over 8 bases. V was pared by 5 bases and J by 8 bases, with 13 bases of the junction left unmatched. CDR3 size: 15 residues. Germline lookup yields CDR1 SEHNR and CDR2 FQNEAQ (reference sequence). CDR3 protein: CASSPLSTGAKGYTF. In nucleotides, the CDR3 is TGTGCCAGCAGCCCCCTATCGACAGGGGCGAAAGGCTACACCTTC.

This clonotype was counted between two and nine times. Written as DNA, the CDR3 is TGTGCCAGTAGTATCGCCGTGCGAGCCTCCTACGAGCAGTACTTC. Its translation is CASSIAVRASYEQYF. The rearrangement joins TRBV19 to TRBJ2-7, with unresolved D. This CDR3 is built from 15 residues. V was cut by 3 bases and J by 0 bases, with 12 bases left in between. Germline assignment: CDR1 LNHDA and CDR2 SQIVND (reference sequence).

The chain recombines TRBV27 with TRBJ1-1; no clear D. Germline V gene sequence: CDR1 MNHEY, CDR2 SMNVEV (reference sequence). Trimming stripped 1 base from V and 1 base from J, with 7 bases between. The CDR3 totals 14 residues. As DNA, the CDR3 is TGTGCCAGCAGTTTATTTTCGGGGAACACTGAAGCTTTCTTT. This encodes CASSLFSGNTEAFF.

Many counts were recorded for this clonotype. The CDR3 loop is CASSSTGSPPGELFF. For the CDR3, the DNA is TGTGCCAGCAGCTCGACAGGGTCCCCCCCCGGGGAGCTGTTTTTT. The chain is built from TRBV7-9 and TRBJ2-2; 7 bases are shared with TRBD1. The germline V gene has CDR1 SEHNR and CDR2 FQNEAQ (reference sequence). With 4 bases clipped from V and 6 bases from J, the junction kept 8 bases outside the gene matches. The CDR3 is 15 amino acids.

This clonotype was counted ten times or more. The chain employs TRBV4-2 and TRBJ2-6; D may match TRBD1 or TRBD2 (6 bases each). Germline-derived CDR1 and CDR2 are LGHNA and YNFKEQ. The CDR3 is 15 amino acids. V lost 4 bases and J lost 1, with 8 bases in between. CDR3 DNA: TGTGCCAGCAGCCCGGGGGCTTCTGGGGCCAACGTCCTGACTTTC. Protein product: CASSPGASGANVLTF.

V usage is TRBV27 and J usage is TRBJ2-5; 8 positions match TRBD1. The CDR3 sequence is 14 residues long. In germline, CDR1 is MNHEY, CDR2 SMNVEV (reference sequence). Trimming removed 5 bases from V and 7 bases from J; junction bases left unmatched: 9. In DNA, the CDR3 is TGTGCCAGCAGTCAACAGGGGGACTTAAGGACCCAGTACTTC. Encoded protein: CASSQQGDLRTQYF.

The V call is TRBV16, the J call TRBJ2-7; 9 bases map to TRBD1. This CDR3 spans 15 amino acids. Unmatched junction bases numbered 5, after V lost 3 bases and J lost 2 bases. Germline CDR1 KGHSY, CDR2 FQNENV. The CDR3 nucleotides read TGTGCCAGCAGCCATACCGGGACAGGGACCTACGAGCAGTACTTC. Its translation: CASSHTGTGTYEQYF.

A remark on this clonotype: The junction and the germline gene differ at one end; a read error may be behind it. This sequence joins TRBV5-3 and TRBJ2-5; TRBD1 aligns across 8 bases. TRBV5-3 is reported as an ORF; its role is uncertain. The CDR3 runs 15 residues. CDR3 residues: CASSLPGQGQETQYF. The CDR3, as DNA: TGTGCCAGCAGCTTGCCAGGACAGGGCCAAGAGACCCAGTACTTC.

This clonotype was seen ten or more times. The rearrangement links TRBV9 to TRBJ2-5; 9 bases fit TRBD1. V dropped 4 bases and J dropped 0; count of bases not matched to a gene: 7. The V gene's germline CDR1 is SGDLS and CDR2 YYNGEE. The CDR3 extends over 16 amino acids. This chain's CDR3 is CASSSRTGEDQETQYF. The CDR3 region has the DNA TGTGCCAGCAGCTCACGGACAGGGGAGGACCAAGAGACCCAGTACTTC.

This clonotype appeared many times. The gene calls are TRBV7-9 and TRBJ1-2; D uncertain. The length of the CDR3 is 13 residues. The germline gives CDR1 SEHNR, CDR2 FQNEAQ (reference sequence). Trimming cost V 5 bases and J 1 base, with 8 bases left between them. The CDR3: CASSDTVNYGYTF. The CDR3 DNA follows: TGTGCCAGCAGCGATACAGTTAACTATGGCTACACCTTC.

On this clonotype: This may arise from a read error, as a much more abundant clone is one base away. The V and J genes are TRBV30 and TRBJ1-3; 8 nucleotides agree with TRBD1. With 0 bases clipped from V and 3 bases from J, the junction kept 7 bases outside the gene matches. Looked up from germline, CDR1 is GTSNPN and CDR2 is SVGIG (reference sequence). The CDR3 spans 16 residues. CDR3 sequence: CAWSVLAGGFGNTIYF. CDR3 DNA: TGTGCCTGGAGTGTACTGGCAGGGGGCTTTGGAAACACCATATATTTT.